One sample yielded the 14 T cell receptor beta chains listed below, sequenced in a study of blood T cell repertoires in COVID-19. Clones were read by immunoSEQ multiplex PCR, and TCRdb kept only the in-frame ones, dropping some. The data contain about 280,000 clones, less than 95% of them singletons. Sequencing was done on a sample of PBMCs or T cells enriched from blood (not recorded which). These receptor sequences come from a man between 35 and 55 years old who had been exposed to COVID-19.

The rearrangement joins TRBV5-1 to TRBJ1-1, with 7 nucleotides matching TRBD1. The CDR3 totals 15 residues. The J segment lost 0 bases and the V segment lost 4 bases, leaving 6 bases of the junction unmatched. Germline CDR1 and CDR2: SGHRS and YFSETQ. The CDR3, as DNA: TGCGCCAGCAGCGAGGACAGGTTTATGAACACTGAAGCTTTCTTT. Residues: CASSEDRFMNTEAFF.

This rearrangement joins TRBV10-3 to TRBJ2-7, with 10 bases matching TRBD2. CDR1 and CDR2 (germline): ENHRY, SYGVKD. The CDR3 length is 17 residues. The junction had 9 bases not matched to a gene; V was cut back by 4 bases and J by 0 bases. CDR3 loop: CAISGSGASGSSYEQYF. CDR3 DNA sequence: TGTGCCATCAGTGGCTCTGGGGCTAGCGGGAGCTCCTACGAGCAGTACTTC.

This clone came up a few times. The chain employs TRBV6-4 and TRBJ2-3; 12 bases are a match to TRBD1. This CDR3 contains 15 residues. CDR1 MRHNA and CDR2 SNTAGT come from the germline V gene. Trimming took 3 bases from V and 2 from J; bases not matched to a gene: 0. This CDR3 reads CASSEGQGATDTQYF. The CDR3 DNA reads TGTGCCAGCAGTGAGGGACAGGGGGCCACAGATACGCAGTATTTT.

The CDR3 is CAIRARSYNEQFF. The CDR3 DNA reads as TGTGCCATACGAGCCCGAAGCTACAATGAGCAGTTCTTC. The rearrangement uses TRBV10-3 and TRBJ2-1; D is ambiguous. Between the trimmed V and J ends, which lost 9 bases and 3 bases, there was a span of 12 bases. Germline V CDR1 and CDR2: ENHRY, SYGVKD. CDR3 size: 13 residues.

The chain joins TRBV12-3 or TRBV12-4 to TRBJ1-5, with D unresolved. The CDR3 consists of 13 residues. The ends were cut back, 7 bases at V and 2 bases at J, with 9 bases in the middle. The CDR3 spells CASTGRGNQPQHF. For the CDR3, the DNA is TGTGCCAGCACCGGCCGGGGCAATCAGCCCCAGCATTTT.

The chain couples TRBV30 to TRBJ2-1; 8 bases are a match to TRBD2. The germline V gene encodes CDR1 GTSNPN and CDR2 SVGIG (reference sequence). The CDR3 length is 16 residues. V shed 0 bases, J shed 5 bases, and the junction held 9 bases outside the gene matches. The CDR3 DNA sequence: TGTGCCTGGAGTGTACGTGAAGCGGGAGCGGACAATGAGCAGTTCTTC. It encodes CAWSVREAGADNEQFF.

The chain carries TRBV16 and TRBJ1-6; D perhaps matches TRBD1 (5 bases). Germline V gene sequence: CDR1 KGHSY, CDR2 FQNENV. The CDR3 has 18 residues. Deletions cut 5 bases from V and 9 bases from J, with 26 bases between. CDR3: CASSNGWDSLGTSSPLHF. The DNA for the CDR3 is TGTGCCAGCAGCAACGGATGGGACTCCTTAGGTACCAGTTCACCCCTCCACTTT. Supplemented by reference TRBV16 and TRBJ1-6, the full variable domain reads GEEVAQTPKHLVRGEGQKAKLYCAPIKGHSYVFWYQQVLKNEFKFLISFQNENVFDETGMPKERFSAKCLPNSPCSLEIQATKLEDSAVYFCASSNGWDSLGTSSPLHFGNGTRLTVT.

CDR3: CASSDVGRMTGELFF. Written as DNA, the CDR3 is TGTGCCAGCAGTGATGTTGGCAGGATGACCGGGGAGCTGTTTTTT. The V call is TRBV25-1, the J call TRBJ2-2; D gene unclear. This CDR3 has 15 residues. Trimming took 3 bases from V and 5 from J, leaving 13 bases between them. CDR1 is MGHDK, CDR2 SYGVNS, per germline.

This rearrangement joins TRBV4-3 to TRBJ1-5; no clear D gene. CDR3 size: 15 residues. CDR1 and CDR2 from the germline V gene are LGHNA and YSLEER. Trimming took 1 base from V and 4 from J, leaving 11 bases between them. The CDR3 sequence is CASSQGSGGNQPQHF. CDR3 bases: TGCGCCAGCAGCCAAGGGAGTGGTGGGAATCAGCCCCAGCATTTT.

This rearrangement joins TRBV19 to TRBJ2-7; D uncertain. CDR3 length: 13 amino acids. V was clipped by 8 bases and J by 1 base, with 12 bases between them. Germline V CDR1 and CDR2: LNHDA, SQIVND (reference sequence). CDR3 sequence (DNA): TGTGCCAGTGGCCTTGGGCCATCCTACGAGCAGTACTTC. Amino acid sequence: CASGLGPSYEQYF.

This clone was detected only once. The rearrangement joins TRBV28 to TRBJ2-2, with D perhaps TRBD2 (5 bases). V was clipped by 2 bases and J by 2 bases, with 9 bases between them. This CDR3 comprises 15 residues. Germline V lookup: CDR1 MDHEN, CDR2 SYDVKM. The CDR3 loop reads CASSLGSVNTGELFF. In DNA, the CDR3 is TGTGCCAGCAGTTTAGGGAGCGTAAACACCGGGGAGCTGTTTTTT. Based on the CDR3 plus reference TRBV28 and TRBJ2-2, the full variable domain is DVKVTQSSRYLVKRTGEKVFLECVQDMDHENMFWYRQDPGLGLRLIYFSYDVKMKEKGDIPEGYSVSREKKERFSLILESASTNQTSMYLCASSLGSVNTGELFFGEGSRLTVL.

The chain links TRBV5-1 to TRBJ1-4; weak D call: TRBD1 (5 bases). CDR1 is SGHRS and CDR2 is YFSETQ in the germline V gene. V gave up 2 bases and J gave up 4 bases, with 12 bases separating them. There are 15 residues in the CDR3. Here the CDR3 DNA reads TGCGCCAGCAGCTTAACAGGCCATCATAATGAAAAACTGTTTTTT. It is translated as CASSLTGHHNEKLFF. Using reference TRBV5-1 and TRBJ1-4 for the parts outside the CDR3, the full variable domain is KAGVTQTPRYLIKTRGQQVTLSCSPISGHRSVSWYQQTPGQGLQFLFEYFSETQRNKGNFPGRFSGRQFSNSRSEMNVSTLELGDSALYLCASSLTGHHNEKLFFGSGTQLSVL.

V is TRBV7-9 and J is TRBJ1-3; D ambiguous. V shed 8 bases and J shed 3 bases, with 11 bases lying between them. The CDR3 is made up of 13 amino acids. From germline, CDR1 is SEHNR and CDR2 FQNEAQ (reference sequence). CDR3 nucleotides: TGTGCCAGCCTTCGGGGAGGTGGAAACACCATATATTTT. Amino acids: CASLRGGGNTIYF.

The chain combines TRBV28 with TRBJ2-1; D unresolved. CDR1 and CDR2 (germline): MDHEN, SYDVKM. V lost 10 bases, J lost 2 bases, and 12 bases lay in between. The CDR3 loop spans 13 amino acids. The CDR3 spells CATLGSTYNEQFF. CDR3 DNA: TGTGCCACTTTGGGCAGCACCTACAATGAGCAGTTCTTC.